The following is a T cell receptor (beta chain) sequence with its context. The sample is drawn from a study of blood T cell repertoires in COVID-19. Background on the study: T cells, B-cell-depleted T cells, or PBMCs provided the cDNA or gDNA that served as material.

Using immunoSEQ multiplex PCR, the repertoire was profiled, and TCRdb retains in-frame clones only, with some absent. The sample has 250,000 to 300,000 clones, approximately 85% seen once; the top ten hold 11%. The germline V gene encodes CDR1 LNHDA and CDR2 SQIVND (reference sequence). The CDR3 is 14 residues long. Trimming took 6 bases from V and 2 from J, leaving 12 bases between them. The source material was peripheral blood. The TCR comes from a woman aged 70 to 79 with acute or convalescent COVID-19. J is TRBJ2-3 and V is TRBV19, with D possibly matching TRBD1 (6 bases). As DNA, the CDR3 is TGTGCCAGTAGAAAACAGGGTACCACAGATACGCAGTATTTT. Translating gives CASRKQGTTDTQYF.